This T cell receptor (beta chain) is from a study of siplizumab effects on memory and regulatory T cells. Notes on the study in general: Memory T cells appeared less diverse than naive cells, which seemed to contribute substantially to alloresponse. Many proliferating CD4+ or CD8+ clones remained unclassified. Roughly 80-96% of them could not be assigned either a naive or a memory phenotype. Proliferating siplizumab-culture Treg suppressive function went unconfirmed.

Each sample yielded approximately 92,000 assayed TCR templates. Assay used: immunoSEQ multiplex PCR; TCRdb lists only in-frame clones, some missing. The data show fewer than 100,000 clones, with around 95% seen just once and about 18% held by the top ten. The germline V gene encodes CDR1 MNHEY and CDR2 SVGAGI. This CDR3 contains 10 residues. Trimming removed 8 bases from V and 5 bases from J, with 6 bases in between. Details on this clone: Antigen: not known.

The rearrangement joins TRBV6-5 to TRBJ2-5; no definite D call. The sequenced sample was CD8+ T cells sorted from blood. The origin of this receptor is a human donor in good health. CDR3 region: CASFRETQYF. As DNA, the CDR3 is TGTGCCAGCTTTCGGGAGACCCAGTACTTC.